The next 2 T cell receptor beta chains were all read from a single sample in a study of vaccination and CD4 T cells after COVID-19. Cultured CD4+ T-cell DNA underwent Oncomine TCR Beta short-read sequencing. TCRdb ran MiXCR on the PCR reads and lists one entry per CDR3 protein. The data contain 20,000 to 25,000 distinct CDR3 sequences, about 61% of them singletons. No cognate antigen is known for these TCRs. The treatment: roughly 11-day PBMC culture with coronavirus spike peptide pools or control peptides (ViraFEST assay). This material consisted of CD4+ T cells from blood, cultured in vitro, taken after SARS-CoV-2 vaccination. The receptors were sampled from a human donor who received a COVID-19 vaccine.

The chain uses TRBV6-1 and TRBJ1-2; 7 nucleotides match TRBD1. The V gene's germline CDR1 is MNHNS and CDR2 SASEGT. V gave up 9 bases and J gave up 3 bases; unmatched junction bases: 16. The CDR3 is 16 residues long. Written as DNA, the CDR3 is TGTGCCAGTGTACGGGACAGATTCGACAAGTACTATGGCTACACCTTC. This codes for CASVRDRFDKYYGYTF.

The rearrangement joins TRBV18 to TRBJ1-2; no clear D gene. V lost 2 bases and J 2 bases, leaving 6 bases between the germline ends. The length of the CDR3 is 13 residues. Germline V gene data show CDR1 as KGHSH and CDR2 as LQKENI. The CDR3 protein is CASSPDTNYGYTF. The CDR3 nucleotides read TGTGCCAGCTCACCAGACACGAACTATGGCTACACCTTC.